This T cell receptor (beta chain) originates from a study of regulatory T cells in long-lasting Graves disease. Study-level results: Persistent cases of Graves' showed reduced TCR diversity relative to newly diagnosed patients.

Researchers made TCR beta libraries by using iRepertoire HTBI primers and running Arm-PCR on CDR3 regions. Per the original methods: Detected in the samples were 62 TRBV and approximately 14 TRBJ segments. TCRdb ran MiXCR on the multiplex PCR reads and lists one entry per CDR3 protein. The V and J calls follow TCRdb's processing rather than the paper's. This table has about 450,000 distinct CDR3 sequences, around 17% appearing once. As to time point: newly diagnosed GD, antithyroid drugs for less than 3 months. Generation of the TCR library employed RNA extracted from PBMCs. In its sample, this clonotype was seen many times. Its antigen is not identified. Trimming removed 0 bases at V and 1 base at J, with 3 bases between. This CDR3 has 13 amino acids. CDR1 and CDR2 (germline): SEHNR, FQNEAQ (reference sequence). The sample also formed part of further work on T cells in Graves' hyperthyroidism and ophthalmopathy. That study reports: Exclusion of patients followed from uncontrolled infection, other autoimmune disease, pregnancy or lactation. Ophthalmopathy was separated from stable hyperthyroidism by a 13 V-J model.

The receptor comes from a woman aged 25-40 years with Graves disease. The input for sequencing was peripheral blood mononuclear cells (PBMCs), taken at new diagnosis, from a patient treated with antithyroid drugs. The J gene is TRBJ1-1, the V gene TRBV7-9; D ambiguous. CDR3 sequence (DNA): TGTGCCAGCAGCTTAGCGGAGAACACTGAAGCTTTCTTT. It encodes CASSLAENTEAFF.